This TCR beta chain was observed in a study of shared clonotypes between healthy human individuals. General study results and limits: Naive CD4 clonotypes overlapped across several donors at about 5.3%.

Turning to this clone: Its antigen is not known.

Genomic DNA of every subset was divided equally among multiple immunoSEQ plates. Method: immunoSEQ multiplex PCR; TCRdb's copy keeps in-frame clones and lacks some. The sample shows approximately 1,500,000 clones, roughly 98% of them seen only once. The sample was naive CD4+ T cells sorted from blood. Described subset: CD45RA+ positively selected. This receptor was identified in a man under 40 in good health.

DNA of the CDR3: TGCGCCAGCAGCTTGGGGACAGGGTGGACCTACGAGCAGTACTTC. This codes for CASSLGTGWTYEQYF. V is TRBV5-1 and J is TRBJ2-7, with 8 nucleotides matching TRBD1. After removal of 0 bases from V and 2 bases from J, the junction contained 4 bases not matched to a gene. In germline, CDR1 is SGHRS, CDR2 YFSETQ. The CDR3 sequence is 15 residues long.